Presented here are 2 T cell receptor beta chains from one specimen sequenced in a study of T cells in Graves' hyperthyroidism and ophthalmopathy. RNA transcripts were the template for amplifying TCR beta CDR3 regions. Using the HTBI primer set, a first-round RT-PCR was run on the TCR CDR3. TCRdb recomputed calls from the multiplex PCR reads with MiXCR, one row per CDR3 protein. The sample holds fewer than 650,000 distinct CDR3 sequences, about 15% seen once. Source material: blood. The receptor source for this set is a middle-aged woman with Graves' hyperthyroidism.

This clonotype was recorded at least ten times. V usage is TRBV2 and J usage is TRBJ2-2; a possible D gene is TRBD1 (5 bases). The V gene lost 6 bases and the J gene lost 5 bases, with 16 bases spanning the gap. The CDR3 has 15 amino acids. Germline loops: CDR1 SNHLY, CDR2 FYNNEI. This CDR3 reads CASSGQPIGTGELFF. In DNA form, the CDR3 reads TGTGCCAGCAGCGGACAACCCATAGGGACCGGGGAGCTGTTTTTT. Full variable domain (outside the CDR3, taken from reference TRBV2 and TRBJ2-2): EPEVTQTPSHQVTQMGQEVILRCVPISNHLYFYWYRQILGQKVEFLVSFYNNEISEKSEIFDDQFSVERPDGSNFTLKIRSTKLEDSAMYFCASSGQPIGTGELFFGEGSRLTVL.

This clonotype was detected only a few times. This sequence joins TRBV24-1 and TRBJ1-2; TRBD1 is a possible D gene (5 bases). V gave up 5 bases and J gave up 8 bases, with 11 bases separating them. The CDR3 runs to 12 residues. The germline CDR1 and CDR2 sequences are KGHDR and SFDVKD. CDR3 in amino acids: CATSGRATGYTF. The DNA for the CDR3 is TGTGCCACCAGTGGCAGGGCGACGGGCTACACCTTC.